These T cell receptor beta chains were read from a single sample in a study of read filtering for tumor transcriptome and immune sequencing. TCRdb independently ran MiXCR on the reads; one entry per CDR3 protein. The data contain about 62,000 distinct CDR3 sequences, approximately 19% of them singletons. Sequencing was carried out using a population of CD138-negative cells sorted from bone marrow. The receptors come from a donor aged 40 or older with multiple myeloma. CDR3s include the opening cysteine and the closing phenylalanine or tryptophan. The D gene is left open where the match is weak. Clone size appears in some rows only: once, few, many, or a class for an expanded clone.

d_call: NA; clone_size: NA; j_call: TRBJ1-6; v_call: TRBV2; cdr3_nt: TGTGCCAGACAGACAGCAGACAGCTCCTATAATTCACCCCTCCACTTT; cdr3_aa: CARQTADSSYNSPLHF
d_call: NA; clone_size: many; j_call: TRBJ2-1; v_call: TRBV2; cdr3_nt: TGTGCCAGCAAACCCGGGCAGAGCTCCTACAATGAGCAGTTCTTC; cdr3_aa: CASKPGQSSYNEQFF
d_call: NA; clone_size: many; j_call: TRBJ1-1; v_call: TRBV7-9; cdr3_nt: TGTGCCAGCAGCGCTCTGGAAGCTTTCTTT; cdr3_aa: CASSALEAFF
d_call: NA; clone_size: many; j_call: TRBJ2-5; v_call: TRBV6-1; cdr3_nt: TGTGCCAGCAGTGTTAGCGTGAGAACGACCCAGTACTTC; cdr3_aa: CASSVSVRTTQYF
d_call: NA; clone_size: NA; j_call: TRBJ1-1; v_call: TRBV3-1; cdr3_nt: TGTGCCAGCAGCCCCCGCGGGGCCAAAGCTTTCTTT; cdr3_aa: CASSPRGAKAFF
d_call: TRBD1; clone_size: NA; j_call: TRBJ1-5; v_call: TRBV24-1; cdr3_nt: TGTGCCACCATGACAGGGTTTTGGGATCAGCCCCAGCATTTT; cdr3_aa: CATMTGFWDQPQHF
d_call: TRBD2; clone_size: many; j_call: TRBJ2-5; v_call: TRBV19; cdr3_nt: TGTGCCAGTAGCACAACAGGTAGCGGGAGGGAGACCCAGTACTTC; cdr3_aa: CASSTTGSGRETQYF
d_call: TRBD1; clone_size: NA; j_call: TRBJ1-2; v_call: TRBV19; cdr3_nt: TGTGCCAGTACGGGGACAGGGGGCAGTATCGATGGCTACACCTTC; cdr3_aa: CASTGTGGSIDGYTF
d_call: NA; clone_size: many; j_call: TRBJ2-3; v_call: TRBV28; cdr3_nt: TGTGCCAGCAGTACCCGGACTCTAGATACGCAGTATTTT; cdr3_aa: CASSTRTLDTQYF
d_call: NA; clone_size: many; j_call: TRBJ1-1; v_call: TRBV5-6; cdr3_nt: TGTGCCAGCAGCCCCGAGCGGGAGCTTTCTATGAACACTGAAGCTTTCTTT; cdr3_aa: CASSPERELSMNTEAFF
d_call: TRBD2; clone_size: many; j_call: TRBJ2-2; v_call: TRBV6-1; cdr3_nt: TGTGCCAGCAGTTTTAGCGGGATGGTCACCGGGGAGCTGTTTTTT; cdr3_aa: CASSFSGMVTGELFF
d_call: TRBD2; clone_size: many; j_call: TRBJ2-3; v_call: TRBV29-1; cdr3_nt: TGCAGCGTTGAGAGGACTAGACTGGATACGCAGTATTTT; cdr3_aa: CSVERTRLDTQYF
d_call: NA; clone_size: many; j_call: TRBJ1-1; v_call: TRBV20-1; cdr3_nt: TGCAGTGCTAGTCAGGCCGGGAACACTGAAGCTTTCTTT; cdr3_aa: CSASQAGNTEAFF
d_call: NA; clone_size: many; j_call: TRBJ2-7; v_call: TRBV5-6; cdr3_nt: TGTGCCAGCAGCCCGGGACATTTGGGAGGATACGAGCAGTACTTC; cdr3_aa: CASSPGHLGGYEQYF
d_call: TRBD1; clone_size: NA; j_call: TRBJ2-7; v_call: TRBV7-9; cdr3_nt: TGTGCCAGCAGCTCAACAGGGGGCCCTTCCGAGCAGTACTTC; cdr3_aa: CASSSTGGPSEQYF
d_call: NA; clone_size: NA; j_call: TRBJ1-2; v_call: TRBV30; cdr3_nt: TGTGCCTGGCAAAACTATGGCTACACCTTC; cdr3_aa: CAWQNYGYTF
d_call: NA; clone_size: many; j_call: TRBJ2-5; v_call: TRBV20-1; cdr3_nt: TGCAGTGCCGTCCGTGGGCTAGCAGGCACCCAGTACTTC; cdr3_aa: CSAVRGLAGTQYF
d_call: TRBD2; clone_size: many; j_call: TRBJ2-3; v_call: TRBV20-1; cdr3_nt: TGCAGTGCTGGGGGACTAGCGGGGGGCACAGATACGCAGTATTTT; cdr3_aa: CSAGGLAGGTDTQYF
d_call: TRBD2; clone_size: NA; j_call: TRBJ2-1; v_call: TRBV14; cdr3_nt: TGTGCCAGCTACCAAGTGGCGGGAGTGTTTGTAGAGCAGTTCTTC; cdr3_aa: CASYQVAGVFVEQFF
d_call: NA; clone_size: NA; j_call: TRBJ2-1; v_call: TRBV15; cdr3_nt: TGTGCCACCAGCAGAGATAATCTCGAAAACAATGAGCGGTTCTTC; cdr3_aa: CATSRDNLENNERFF
d_call: NA; clone_size: many; j_call: TRBJ2-3; v_call: TRBV29-1; cdr3_nt: TGCAGCGTTGACTCGCTTGGGGATACGCAGTATTTT; cdr3_aa: CSVDSLGDTQYF
d_call: NA; clone_size: many; j_call: TRBJ1-6; v_call: TRBV3-1; cdr3_nt: TGTGCCAGCAGCCATTTGGGGGACGGTTCACCCCTCCACTTT; cdr3_aa: CASSHLGDGSPLHF
d_call: NA; clone_size: many; j_call: TRBJ2-1; v_call: TRBV7-2; cdr3_nt: TGTGCCAGCAGCTTCGGTCTAGTCCTTGAGCAGTTCTTC; cdr3_aa: CASSFGLVLEQFF
d_call: NA; clone_size: many; j_call: TRBJ2-3; v_call: TRBV5-1; cdr3_nt: TGCGCCAGCAGCTTCATGGCGAGGACGCAGTATTTT; cdr3_aa: CASSFMARTQYF
d_call: NA; clone_size: many; j_call: TRBJ2-7; v_call: TRBV9; cdr3_nt: TGTGCCAGCAGCGTAGTACCGTCCTACGAGCAGTACTTC; cdr3_aa: CASSVVPSYEQYF
d_call: NA; clone_size: NA; j_call: TRBJ2-1; v_call: TRBV2; cdr3_nt: TGTGCCAGCAGTGACGCGGGGATCTCCTACAATGAGCGGCTCTTC; cdr3_aa: CASSDAGISYNERLF
d_call: NA; clone_size: NA; j_call: TRBJ1-5; v_call: TRBV28; cdr3_nt: TGTGCCAGCAGTTTACAGGGACATCAGCCCCAGCATTTT; cdr3_aa: CASSLQGHQPQHF
d_call: TRBD1; clone_size: NA; j_call: TRBJ2-3; v_call: TRBV7-3; cdr3_nt: TGTGCCAGCAACTCGGGACAGGGGGCCGCAGATACGCATTATTTT; cdr3_aa: CASNSGQGAADTHYF
d_call: NA; clone_size: many; j_call: TRBJ2-1; v_call: TRBV14; cdr3_nt: TGTGCCAGCAGCCAATCGGGTGTTGTCAATGAGCAGTTCTTC; cdr3_aa: CASSQSGVVNEQFF
d_call: NA; clone_size: many; j_call: TRBJ2-2; v_call: TRBV4-1; cdr3_nt: TGCGCCAGCAGCCAAGAAACCGGGGAGCTGTTTTTT; cdr3_aa: CASSQETGELFF
d_call: TRBD1; clone_size: many; j_call: TRBJ1-2; v_call: TRBV5-1; cdr3_nt: TGCGCCAGCAGCCCCAGGGACAGTTCTTACTATGGCTACACCTTC; cdr3_aa: CASSPRDSSYYGYTF
d_call: TRBD1; clone_size: many; j_call: TRBJ1-2; v_call: TRBV20-1; cdr3_nt: TGCAGTGCTAGGGGACAGGGAAACTATGGCTACACCTTC; cdr3_aa: CSARGQGNYGYTF
d_call: TRBD2; clone_size: many; j_call: TRBJ2-7; v_call: TRBV29-1; cdr3_nt: TGCAGCGTTGAAGATCAGACAGCTAGCGGCACCTACGAGCAGTACTTC; cdr3_aa: CSVEDQTASGTYEQYF
d_call: TRBD2; clone_size: many; j_call: TRBJ2-1; v_call: TRBV6-4; cdr3_nt: TGTGCCAGCAGTGACTCTAGCGGGGGGGACTACAATGAGCAGTTCTTC; cdr3_aa: CASSDSSGGDYNEQFF
d_call: NA; clone_size: NA; j_call: TRBJ2-7; v_call: TRBV7-6; cdr3_nt: TGTGCCAGCATCTTTACCTCCTGGACCGAAGGGTTTCTTTACGAGCAGTACTTC; cdr3_aa: CASIFTSWTEGFLYEQYF
d_call: NA; clone_size: many; j_call: TRBJ2-7; v_call: TRBV20-1; cdr3_nt: TGCAGTGCGTCTCCCAGCTACGAGCAGTACTTC; cdr3_aa: CSASPSYEQYF
d_call: NA; clone_size: few; j_call: TRBJ1-1; v_call: TRBV4-1; cdr3_nt: TGCGCCAGCAGCTACAGCCTTCGATCCATGAACACTGAAGCTTTCTTT; cdr3_aa: CASSYSLRSMNTEAFF
d_call: NA; clone_size: many; j_call: TRBJ2-1; v_call: TRBV6-6; cdr3_nt: TGTGCCAGCAGTTACTCTATAGGGTACAATGAGCAGTTCTTC; cdr3_aa: CASSYSIGYNEQFF
d_call: TRBD1; clone_size: few; j_call: TRBJ1-1; v_call: TRBV5-6; cdr3_nt: TGTGCCAGCAGCTGGACAGGGGACGGTACTGAAGCTTTCTTT; cdr3_aa: CASSWTGDGTEAFF
d_call: TRBD2; clone_size: many; j_call: TRBJ2-3; v_call: TRBV20-1; cdr3_nt: TGCAGTGCTAGACGCCCTAGCGGATACACAGATACGCAGTATTTT; cdr3_aa: CSARRPSGYTDTQYF
d_call: TRBD2; clone_size: NA; j_call: TRBJ2-1; v_call: TRBV18; cdr3_nt: TGTGCCAGCTCACCACCAGGAGTGCCTAGCGGAGCCTACAATGAGCAGTTCTTC; cdr3_aa: CASSPPGVPSGAYNEQFF